These 3 T cell receptor beta chains were sequenced from one sample in a study of T cell responses to AZD1222 COVID-19 vaccine. Only in-frame clones appear in the TCRdb table, and some are missing; sequencing was by immunoSEQ multiplex PCR. The sample shows more than 95,000 clones, about nine tenths of them seen only once. The starting material was peripheral blood, obtained on day 0 of AZD1222 vaccination. Every receptor here comes from an adult in good health.

The CDR3 sequence: CASSLAGNEQFF. The CDR3 DNA reads TGTGCCAGCTCACTAGCGGGCAATGAGCAGTTCTTC. This chain connects TRBV28 to TRBJ2-1, with TRBD2 identical over 9 bases. Germline V gene sequence: CDR1 MDHEN, CDR2 SYDVKM. The length of the CDR3 is 12 residues. V shed 8 bases and J 6 bases; nucleotides not matched to a gene: 2. The complete variable domain, with remaining parts taken from reference TRBV28 and TRBJ2-1, reads DVKVTQSSRYLVKRTGEKVFLECVQDMDHENMFWYRQDPGLGLRLIYFSYDVKMKEKGDIPEGYSVSREKKERFSLILESASTNQTSMYLCASSLAGNEQFFGPGTRLTVL.

V is TRBV18 and J is TRBJ1-2; perhaps TRBD1 as D (5 bases). The CDR3 sequence is 14 residues long. Deletions cut 4 bases from V and 4 bases from J, with 13 bases between. Germline V gives CDR1 KGHSH, CDR2 LQKENI. The CDR3 region is CASSQDRQGYGYTF. DNA of the CDR3: TGTGCCAGCTCACAGGATCGCCAGGGCTATGGCTACACCTTC.

This clone was counted once. The gene calls are TRBV12-1 and TRBJ1-4; the table's D call, TRBD1, was not checked against the DNA. TRBV12-1 is classified as a pseudogene. CDR3 size: 13 residues. The chain's CDR3 is CASSVAGDEKLFF. The CDR3 region has the DNA TGTGCCAGCTCCGTCGCAGGGGATGAAAAACTGTTTTTT.